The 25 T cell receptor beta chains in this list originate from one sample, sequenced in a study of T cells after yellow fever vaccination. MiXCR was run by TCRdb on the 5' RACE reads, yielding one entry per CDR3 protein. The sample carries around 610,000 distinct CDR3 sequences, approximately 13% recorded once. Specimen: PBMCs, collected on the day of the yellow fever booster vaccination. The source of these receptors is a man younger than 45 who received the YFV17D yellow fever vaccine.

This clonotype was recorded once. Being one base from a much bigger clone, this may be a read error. The CDR3 DNA sequence: TGTGTCAGTAGCAAATTCGGGGGAGGCTCCTACAATGAGCAGTTCTTC. Residues: CVSSKFGGGSYNEQFF. The rearrangement joins TRBV19 to TRBJ2-1; the D gene is possibly TRBD2 (6 bases). CDR3 length equals 16 residues. Germline assignment: CDR1 LNHDA and CDR2 SQIVND (reference sequence).

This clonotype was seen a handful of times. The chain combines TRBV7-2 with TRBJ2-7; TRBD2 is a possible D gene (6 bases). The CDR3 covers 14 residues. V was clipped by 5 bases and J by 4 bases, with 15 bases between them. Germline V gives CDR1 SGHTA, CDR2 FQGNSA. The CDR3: CASSIGRREYEQYF. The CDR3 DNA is TGTGCCAGCAGCATCGGACGGAGGGAATACGAGCAGTACTTC.

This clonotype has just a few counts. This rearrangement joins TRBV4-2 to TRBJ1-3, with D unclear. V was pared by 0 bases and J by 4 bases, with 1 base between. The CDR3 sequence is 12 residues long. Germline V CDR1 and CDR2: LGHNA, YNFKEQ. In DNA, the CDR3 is TGTGCCAGCAGCCAAGAAGGAAACACCATATATTTT. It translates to CASSQEGNTIYF.

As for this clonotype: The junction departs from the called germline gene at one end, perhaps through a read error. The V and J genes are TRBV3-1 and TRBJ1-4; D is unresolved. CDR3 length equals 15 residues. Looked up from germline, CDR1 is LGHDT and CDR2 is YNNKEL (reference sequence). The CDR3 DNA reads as TGTGCCAGCACCCAAGATGGGCGAGTTGGAGAAAAACTGTTTTTT. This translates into CASTQDGRVGEKLFF.

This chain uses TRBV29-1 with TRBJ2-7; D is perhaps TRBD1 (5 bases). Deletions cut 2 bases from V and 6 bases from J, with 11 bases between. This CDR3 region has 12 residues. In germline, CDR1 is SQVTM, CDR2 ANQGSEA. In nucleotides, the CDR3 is TGCAGCGTTGAACAGGGAACAGGCGAGCAGTACTTC. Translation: CSVEQGTGEQYF.

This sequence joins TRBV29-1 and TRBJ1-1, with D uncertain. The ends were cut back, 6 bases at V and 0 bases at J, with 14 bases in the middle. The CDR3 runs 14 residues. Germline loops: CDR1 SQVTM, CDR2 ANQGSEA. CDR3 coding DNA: TGCAGCGTAATGCGACACGGTGTGAACACTGAAGCTTTCTTT. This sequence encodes CSVMRHGVNTEAFF.

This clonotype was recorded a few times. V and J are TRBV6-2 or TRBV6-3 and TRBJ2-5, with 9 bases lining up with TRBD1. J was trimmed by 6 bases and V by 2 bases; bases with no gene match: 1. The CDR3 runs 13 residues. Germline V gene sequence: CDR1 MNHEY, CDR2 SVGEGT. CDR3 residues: CASSYGQGQTQYF. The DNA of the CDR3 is TGTGCCAGCAGTTACGGACAGGGGCAGACCCAGTACTTC.

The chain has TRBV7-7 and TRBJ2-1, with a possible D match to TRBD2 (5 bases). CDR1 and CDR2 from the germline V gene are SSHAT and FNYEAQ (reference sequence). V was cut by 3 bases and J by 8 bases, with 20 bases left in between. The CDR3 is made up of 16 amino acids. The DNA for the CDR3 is TGTGCCAGCAGCTTTCCTCCGGGCCAAGCGGTAGATGAGCAGTTCTTC. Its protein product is CASSFPPGQAVDEQFF.

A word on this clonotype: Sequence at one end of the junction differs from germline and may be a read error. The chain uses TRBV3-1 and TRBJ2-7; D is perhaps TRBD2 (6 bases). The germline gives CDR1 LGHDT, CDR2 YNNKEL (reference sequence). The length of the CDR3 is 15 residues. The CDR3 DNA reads TGTGCCACCAGCCAAGAACTGGGGACTTGGAGGGAGCAGTACTTC. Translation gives CATSQELGTWREQYF.

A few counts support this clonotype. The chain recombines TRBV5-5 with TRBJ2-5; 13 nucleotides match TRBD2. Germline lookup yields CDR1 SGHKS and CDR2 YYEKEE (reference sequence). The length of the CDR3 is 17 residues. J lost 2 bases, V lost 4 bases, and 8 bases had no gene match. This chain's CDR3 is CASSVGPGLAGQETQYF. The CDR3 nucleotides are TGTGCCAGCAGCGTCGGTCCGGGACTAGCGGGGCAAGAGACCCAGTACTTC.

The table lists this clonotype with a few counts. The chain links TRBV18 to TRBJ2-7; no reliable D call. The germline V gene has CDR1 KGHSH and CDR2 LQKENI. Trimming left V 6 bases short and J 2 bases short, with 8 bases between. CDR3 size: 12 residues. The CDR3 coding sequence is TGTGCCAGCTCCCGGAATACCTACGAGCAGTACTTC. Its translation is CASSRNTYEQYF.

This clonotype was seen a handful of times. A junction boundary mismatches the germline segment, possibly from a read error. The CDR3 loop is CASSLDSIQPQHF. The CDR3 DNA follows: TGTGCCAGCAGCCTGGACAGCATTCAGCCCCAGCATTTT. This sequence joins TRBV7-2 and TRBJ1-5; D perhaps matches TRBD1 (6 bases). CDR1 is SGHTA and CDR2 is FQGNSA in the germline V gene. This CDR3 has 13 amino acids.

As DNA, the CDR3 is TGTGCCACCAGCAGAGATCTAGGACAGGGTCGAAACACCATATATTTT. It yields the protein CATSRDLGQGRNTIYF. This chain connects TRBV15 to TRBJ1-3, with 8 bases that match TRBD1. V was clipped by 0 bases and J by 5 bases; unmatched bases: 6. The CDR3 has 16 residues. Germline lookup yields CDR1 LNHNV and CDR2 YYDKDF (reference sequence).

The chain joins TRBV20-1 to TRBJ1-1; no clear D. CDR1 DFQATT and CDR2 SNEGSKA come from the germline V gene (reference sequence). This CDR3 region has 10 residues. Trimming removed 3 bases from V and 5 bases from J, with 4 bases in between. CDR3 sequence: CSASVTEAFF. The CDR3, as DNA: TGCAGTGCTAGTGTGACTGAAGCTTTCTTT.

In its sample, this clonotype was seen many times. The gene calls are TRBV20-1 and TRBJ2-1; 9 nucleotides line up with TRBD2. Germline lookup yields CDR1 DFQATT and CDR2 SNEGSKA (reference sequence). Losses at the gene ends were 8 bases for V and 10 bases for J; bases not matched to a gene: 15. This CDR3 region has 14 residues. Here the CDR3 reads CSIRGVSGSWEQFF. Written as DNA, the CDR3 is TGCAGTATCAGGGGGGTTAGCGGGAGCTGGGAGCAGTTCTTC.

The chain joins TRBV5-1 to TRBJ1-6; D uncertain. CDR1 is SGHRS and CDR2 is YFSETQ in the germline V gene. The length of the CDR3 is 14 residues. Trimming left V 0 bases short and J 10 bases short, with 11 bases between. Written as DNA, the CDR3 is TGCGCCAGCAGCTTGGACCGAGTTTCGTCACCCCTCCACTTT. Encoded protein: CASSLDRVSSPLHF. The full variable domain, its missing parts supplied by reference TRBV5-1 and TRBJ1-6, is KAGVTQTPRYLIKTRGQQVTLSCSPISGHRSVSWYQQTPGQGLQFLFEYFSETQRNKGNFPGRFSGRQFSNSRSEMNVSTLELGDSALYLCASSLDRVSSPLHFGNGTRLTVT.

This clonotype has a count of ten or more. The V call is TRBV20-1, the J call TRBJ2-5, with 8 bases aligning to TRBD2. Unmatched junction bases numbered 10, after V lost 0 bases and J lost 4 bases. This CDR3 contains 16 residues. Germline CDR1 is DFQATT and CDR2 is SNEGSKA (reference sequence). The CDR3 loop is CSARDISGTKRETQYF. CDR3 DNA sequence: TGCAGTGCTAGAGATATTAGCGGGACAAAGAGAGAGACCCAGTACTTC.

The CDR3 sequence: CATSPGRVKLADTQYF. Here the CDR3 DNA reads TGTGCCACCTCGCCCGGGAGGGTAAAACTTGCAGATACGCAGTATTTT. The chain carries TRBV7-8 and TRBJ2-3; TRBD2 agrees at 8 bases. The CDR3 contains 16 residues. V lost 10 bases and J lost 4; bases outside the gene matches: 16. Germline V CDR1 and CDR2: SGHVS, FQNEAQ.

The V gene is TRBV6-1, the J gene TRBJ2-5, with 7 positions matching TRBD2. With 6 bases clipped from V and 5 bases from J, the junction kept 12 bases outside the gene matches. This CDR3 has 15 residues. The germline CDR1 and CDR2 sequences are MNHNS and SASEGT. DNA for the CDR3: TGTGCCAGCAGGCCCTACCTAGCGGCCAGCGAGACCCAGTACTTC. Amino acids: CASRPYLAASETQYF.

The CDR3 region is CATSSGPNTEAFF. The CDR3 DNA is TGTGCCACCAGCTCCGGCCCGAACACTGAAGCTTTCTTT. The chain carries TRBV15 and TRBJ1-1; D unclear. CDR3 length equals 13 residues. Per the germline V gene, CDR1 is LNHNV and CDR2 is YYDKDF (reference sequence). Trimming pared 5 bases from V and 1 base from J, leaving 8 bases between.

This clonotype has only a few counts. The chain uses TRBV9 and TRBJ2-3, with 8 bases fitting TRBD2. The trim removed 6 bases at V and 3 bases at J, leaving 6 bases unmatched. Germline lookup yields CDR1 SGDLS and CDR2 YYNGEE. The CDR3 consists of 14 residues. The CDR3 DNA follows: TGTGCCAGCACCCCGGGGGGGGTTACAGATACGCAGTATTTT. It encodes CASTPGGVTDTQYF. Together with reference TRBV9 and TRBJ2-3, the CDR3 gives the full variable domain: DSGVTQTPKHLITATGQRVTLRCSPRSGDLSVYWYQQSLDQGLQFLIQYYNGEERAKGNILERFSAQQFPDLHSELNLSSLELGDSALYFCASTPGGVTDTQYFGPGTRLTVL.

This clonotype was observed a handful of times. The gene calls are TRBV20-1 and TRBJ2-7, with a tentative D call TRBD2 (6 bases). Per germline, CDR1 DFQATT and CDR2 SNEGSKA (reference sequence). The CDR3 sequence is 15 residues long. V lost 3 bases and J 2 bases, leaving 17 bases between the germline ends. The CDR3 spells CSASTIADLPYEQYF. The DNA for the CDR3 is TGCAGTGCTAGCACAATAGCGGATTTACCCTACGAGCAGTACTTC.

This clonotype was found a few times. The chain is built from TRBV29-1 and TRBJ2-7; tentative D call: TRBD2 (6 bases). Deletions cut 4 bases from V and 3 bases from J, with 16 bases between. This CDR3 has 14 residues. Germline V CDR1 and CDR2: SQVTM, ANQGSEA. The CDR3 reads CSVVPGLQSYEQYF. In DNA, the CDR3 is TGCAGCGTTGTGCCGGGACTGCAGAGCTACGAGCAGTACTTC.

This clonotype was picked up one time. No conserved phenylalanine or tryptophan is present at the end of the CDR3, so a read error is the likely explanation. The CDR3 spells CSATDRSEAQYS. In nucleotides, the CDR3 is TGCAGTGCCACAGACAGGTCTGAGGCCCAGTACTCC. J is TRBJ2-5 and V is TRBV20-1; maybe TRBD1 (6 bases). V lost 6 bases and J lost 9, with 17 bases in between. CDR3 length: 12 amino acids. Per the germline V gene, CDR1 is DFQATT and CDR2 is SNEGSKA (reference sequence).

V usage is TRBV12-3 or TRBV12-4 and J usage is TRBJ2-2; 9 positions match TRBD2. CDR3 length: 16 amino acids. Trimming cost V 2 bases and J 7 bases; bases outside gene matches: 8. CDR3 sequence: CASSLFAGGPNGELFF. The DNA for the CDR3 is TGTGCCAGCAGTTTATTTGCGGGAGGGCCAAACGGGGAGCTGTTTTTT.